This TCR beta chain was found in a study of cytomegalovirus exposure and HLA in healthy donors. CDR1 SGHRS and CDR2 YFSETQ come from the germline V gene. There are 13 residues in the CDR3. The germline V and J ends were trimmed by 4 bases and 2 bases, with 9 bases remaining between them. PCR involved 60 Vbeta and 13 Jbeta primers. This table comes from immunoSEQ multiplex PCR, and its TCRdb copy is limited to in-frame clones, with some not included. The data show some 160,000 clones, roughly 62% seen once. This clone came up a few times. Antigen: not known. Points from the study as a whole: A link between a missense DCLRE1C variant and TCR beta V- and J-gene trimming emerged from a later analysis. Later analysis showed TCR association rates varying by HLA locus, highest for DRB1 and lowest for HLA-C. According to reports, the classifier identified cytomegalovirus status with high specificity and sensitivity.

The sequence was obtained from a man between 60 and 75 years old in good health and CMV-seronegative. The chain carries TRBV5-1 and TRBJ1-2, with D hard to call. Source material: PBMCs. CDR3 sequence: CASSEAVNYGYTF. The DNA of the CDR3 is TGCGCCAGCAGCGAGGCTGTGAACTATGGCTACACCTTC.